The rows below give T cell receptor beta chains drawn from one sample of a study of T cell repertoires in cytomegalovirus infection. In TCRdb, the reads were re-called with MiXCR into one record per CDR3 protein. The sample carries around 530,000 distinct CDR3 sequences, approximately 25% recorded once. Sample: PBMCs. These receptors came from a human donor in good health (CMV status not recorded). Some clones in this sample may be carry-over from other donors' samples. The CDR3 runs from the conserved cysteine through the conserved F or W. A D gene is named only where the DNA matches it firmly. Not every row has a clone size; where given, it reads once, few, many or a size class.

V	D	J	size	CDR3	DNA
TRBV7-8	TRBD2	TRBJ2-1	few	CASSLALAVVNEQFF	TGTGCCAGCAGCTTAGCACTAGCGGTCGTGAATGAGCAGTTCTTC
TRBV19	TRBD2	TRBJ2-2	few	CASSSASRLAGANTGELFF	TGTGCCAGTAGTTCCGCCTCCCGACTAGCGGGGGCGAACACCGGGGAGCTGTTTTTT
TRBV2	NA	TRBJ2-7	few	CASREGHGSQNEQYF	TGTGCCAGCAGGGAGGGGCACGGGAGCCAGAACGAGCAGTACTTC
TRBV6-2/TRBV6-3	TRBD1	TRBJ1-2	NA	CASTRQGNYGYTF	TGTGCCAGCACCCGACAGGGCAACTATGGCTACACCTTC
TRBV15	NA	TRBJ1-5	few	CATSRDLLDQPQHF	TGTGCCACCAGCAGAGATCTGTTGGATCAGCCCCAGCATTTT
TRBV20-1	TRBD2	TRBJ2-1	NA	CSVPRLAGYNEQFF	TGCAGTGTACCTCGGCTAGCGGGTTACAATGAGCAGTTCTTC
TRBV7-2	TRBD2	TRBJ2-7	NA	CASSRGLAGSYEQYF	TGTGCCAGCAGCCGGGGACTAGCGGGATCTTACGAGCAGTACTTC
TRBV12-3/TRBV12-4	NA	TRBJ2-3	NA	CASSPTWGNTDTQYF	TGTGCCAGCAGCCCTACGTGGGGGAACACAGATACGCAGTATTTT
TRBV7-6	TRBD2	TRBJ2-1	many	CASSPSGRAYNEQFF	TGTGCCAGCAGCCCCAGCGGGAGGGCCTACAATGAGCAGTTCTTC
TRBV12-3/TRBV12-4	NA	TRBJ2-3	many	CASSLQDTQYF	TGTGCCAGCAGCTTACAGGATACGCAGTATTTT
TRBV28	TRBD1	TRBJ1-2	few	CASSSAGQYYGYTF	TGTGCCAGCAGTTCCGCGGGACAGTACTATGGCTACACCTTC
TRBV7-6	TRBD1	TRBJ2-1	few	CASSLEGGLFF	TGTGCCAGCAGCTTAGAAGGGGGCCTGTTCTTC
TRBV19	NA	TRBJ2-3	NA	CASSTSEYTDTQYF	TGTGCCAGTAGTACTAGCGAATACACAGATACGCAGTATTTT
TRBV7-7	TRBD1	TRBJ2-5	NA	CASSPQLTGARETQYF	TGTGCCAGCAGCCCCCAACTGACAGGGGCCAGGGAGACCCAGTACTTC
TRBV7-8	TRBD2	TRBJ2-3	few	CASSASRDYYTDTQYF	TGTGCCAGCAGCGCGTCCCGGGACTACTACACAGATACGCAGTATTTT
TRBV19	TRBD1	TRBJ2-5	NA	CASRPEGQGPSGTQYF	TGTGCCAGTAGACCGGAGGGACAGGGACCGTCAGGGACCCAGTACTTC
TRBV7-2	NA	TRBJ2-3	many	CASTTYRRTDTQYF	TGTGCCAGCACCACTTACAGGCGCACAGATACGCAGTATTTT
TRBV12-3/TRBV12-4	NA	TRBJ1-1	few	CASSMLHGTRSTEAFF	TGTGCCAGCAGTATGCTCCACGGGACGCGGAGCACTGAAGCTTTCTTT
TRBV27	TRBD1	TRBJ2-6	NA	CASGDRAAGANVLTF	TGTGCCAGCGGTGACAGGGCTGCTGGGGCCAACGTCCTGACTTTC
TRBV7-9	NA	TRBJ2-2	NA	CASSSGWFANTGELFF	TGTGCCAGCAGCTCCGGATGGTTCGCGAACACCGGGGAGCTGTTTTTT
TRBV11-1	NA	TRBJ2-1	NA	CASDQGFGEPTYNEQFF	TGTGCCAGCGATCAGGGGTTCGGCGAGCCCACCTACAATGAGCAGTTCTTC
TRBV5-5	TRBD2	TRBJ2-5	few	CASRSAGTTGGTQYF	TGTGCCAGCAGATCCGCCGGGACTACGGGAGGGACCCAGTACTTC
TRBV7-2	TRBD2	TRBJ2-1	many	CASSLGGGRYNEQFF	TGTGCCAGCAGCTTAGGAGGCGGGAGGTACAATGAGCAGTTCTTC
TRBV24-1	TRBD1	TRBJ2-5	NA	CATSDPGQGKTQYF	TGTGCCACCAGTGACCCGGGACAGGGAAAGACCCAGTACTTC
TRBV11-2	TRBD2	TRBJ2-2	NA	CASSFSAGENTGELFF	TGTGCCAGCAGCTTTTCGGCGGGAGAGAACACCGGGGAGCTGTTTTTT
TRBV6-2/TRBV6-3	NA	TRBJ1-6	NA	CASSYSSGDNSPLHF	TGTGCCAGCAGTTACTCCTCAGGGGATAATTCACCCCTCCACTTT
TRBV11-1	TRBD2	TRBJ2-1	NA	CASSSLSSGRYNEQFF	TGTGCCAGCAGCTCCCTCTCTAGCGGGAGATACAATGAGCAGTTCTTC
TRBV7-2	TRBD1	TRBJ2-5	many	CASSKNGQAIQETQYF	TGTGCCAGCAGCAAAAATGGACAGGCAATACAAGAGACCCAGTACTTC
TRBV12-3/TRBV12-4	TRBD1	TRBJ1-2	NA	CASSWDRGLRGYTF	TGTGCCAGCAGTTGGGACAGGGGGCTTCGGGGCTACACCTTC
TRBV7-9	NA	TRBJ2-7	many	CASSLGHTYEQYF	TGTGCCAGCAGCTTGGGACATACCTACGAGCAGTACTTC
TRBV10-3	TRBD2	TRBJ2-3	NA	CAISESRAGGTSDTQYF	TGTGCCATCAGTGAGTCAAGAGCGGGAGGCACTTCAGATACGCAGTATTTT
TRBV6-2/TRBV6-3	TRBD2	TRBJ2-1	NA	CASSYPTSGSLHNEQFF	TGTGCCAGCAGTTACCCGACTAGCGGGAGTCTACACAATGAGCAGTTCTTC
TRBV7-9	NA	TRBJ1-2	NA	CASSPRPVKYGYTF	TGTGCCAGCAGCCCGCGCCCCGTCAAATATGGCTACACCTTC
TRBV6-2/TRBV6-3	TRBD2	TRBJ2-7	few	CASSYSGLATHEQYF	TGTGCCAGCAGCTATTCGGGACTAGCGACCCACGAGCAGTACTTC
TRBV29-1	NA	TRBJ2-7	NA	CSVETRGRGGGQYF	TGCAGCGTTGAAACCAGGGGGCGAGGGGGGGGTCAGTACTTC
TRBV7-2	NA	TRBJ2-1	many	CASSTGNPPTPYNEQFF	TGTGCCAGCAGCACCGGGAACCCGCCAACCCCCTACAATGAGCAGTTCTTC
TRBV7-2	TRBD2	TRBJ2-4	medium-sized	CASSSSGTVAKNIQYF	TGTGCCAGCAGCTCTAGCGGGACGGTAGCCAAAAACATTCAGTACTTC
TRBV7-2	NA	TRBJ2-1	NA	CASSLVFGEQFF	TGTGCCAGCAGCTTAGTCTTTGGGGAGCAGTTCTTC
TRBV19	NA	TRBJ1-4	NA	CASNRVRSDEKLFF	TGTGCCAGTAATCGCGTGAGGTCGGATGAAAAACTGTTTTTT
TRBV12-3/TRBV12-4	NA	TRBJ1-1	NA	CASSDGGLTEAFF	TGTGCCAGCAGCGACGGCGGATTAACTGAAGCTTTCTTT
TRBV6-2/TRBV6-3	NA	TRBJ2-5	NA	CASSWDFQETQYF	TGTGCCAGCAGTTGGGACTTCCAAGAGACCCAGTACTTC
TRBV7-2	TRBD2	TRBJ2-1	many	CASSRTSGRDEQFF	TGTGCCAGCAGCCGGACTAGCGGGAGGGATGAGCAGTTCTTC
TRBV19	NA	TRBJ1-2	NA	CASRTTGLYNYGYTF	TGTGCCAGTAGGACGACCGGGCTCTATAACTATGGCTACACCTTC
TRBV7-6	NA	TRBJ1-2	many	CASSRDGGELNYGYTF	TGTGCCAGCAGCCGGGACGGGGGGGAGCTGAACTATGGCTACACCTTC
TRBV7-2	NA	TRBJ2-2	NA	CTSSPQGNTGELFF	TGTACCAGCAGTCCACAGGGGAACACCGGGGAGCTGTTTTTT
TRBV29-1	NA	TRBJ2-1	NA	CSGRWESAEQFF	TGCAGCGGGCGGTGGGAGTCGGCCGAGCAGTTCTTC
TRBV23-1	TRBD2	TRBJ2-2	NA	CASSHLTRLAGGNTGELFF	TGCGCCAGCAGTCACCTAACACGACTAGCGGGGGGGAACACCGGGGAGCTGTTTTTT
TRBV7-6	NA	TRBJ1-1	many	CASSLARGAGTEAFF	TGTGCCAGCAGCTTAGCCAGGGGTGCCGGCACTGAAGCTTTCTTT
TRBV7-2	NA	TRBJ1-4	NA	CASSLGGRTNEKLFF	TGTGCCAGCAGCTTAGGGGGCAGGACTAATGAAAAACTGTTTTTT
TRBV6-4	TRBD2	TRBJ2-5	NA	CASSRLAGERETQYF	TGTGCCAGCAGTAGACTAGCGGGAGAGAGGGAGACCCAGTACTTC
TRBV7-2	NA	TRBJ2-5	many	CASSLFLPRGETQYF	TGTGCCAGCAGCTTATTTCTTCCGAGGGGAGAGACCCAGTACTTC
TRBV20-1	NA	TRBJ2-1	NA	CSAAGAEEQFF	TGCAGTGCCGCTGGAGCGGAGGAGCAGTTCTTC
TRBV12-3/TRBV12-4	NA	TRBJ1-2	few	CASSNRANYGYTF	TGTGCCAGCAGTAACAGAGCTAACTATGGCTACACCTTC
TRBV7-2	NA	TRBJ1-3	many	CASSRPGSTGNTIYF	TGTGCCAGCAGTCGACCGGGATCTACTGGAAACACCATATATTTT